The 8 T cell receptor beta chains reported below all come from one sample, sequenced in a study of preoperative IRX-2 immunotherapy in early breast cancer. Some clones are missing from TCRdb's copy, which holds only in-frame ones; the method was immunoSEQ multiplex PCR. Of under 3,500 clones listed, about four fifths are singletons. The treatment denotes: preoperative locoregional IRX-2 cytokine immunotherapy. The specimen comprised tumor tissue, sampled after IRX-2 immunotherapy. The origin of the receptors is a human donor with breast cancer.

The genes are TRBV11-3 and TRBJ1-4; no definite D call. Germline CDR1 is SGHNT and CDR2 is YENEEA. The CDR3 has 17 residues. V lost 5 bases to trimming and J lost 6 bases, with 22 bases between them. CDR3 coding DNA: TGTGCCAGCAGCCCGGTCCAAGGGCGGGTCGGGTATGAAAAACTGTTTTTT. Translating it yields CASSPVQGRVGYEKLFF.

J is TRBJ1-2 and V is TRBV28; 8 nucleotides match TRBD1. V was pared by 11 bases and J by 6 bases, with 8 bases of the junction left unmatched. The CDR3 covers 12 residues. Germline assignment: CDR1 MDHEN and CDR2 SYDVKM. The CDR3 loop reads CAYQGAGDGYTF. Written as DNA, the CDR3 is TGTGCCTACCAGGGGGCAGGAGATGGCTACACCTTC.

The CDR3 DNA is TGTGCCAGTAGTATAGGGGGAAGGCAGCCCCAGCATTTT. Protein: CASSIGGRQPQHF. The chain has TRBV19 and TRBJ1-5; D remains unclear. This CDR3 contains 13 residues. The V gene's germline CDR1 is LNHDA and CDR2 SQIVND (reference sequence). The V end lost 1 base, the J end lost 7 bases, and 8 bases lay between the germline ends.

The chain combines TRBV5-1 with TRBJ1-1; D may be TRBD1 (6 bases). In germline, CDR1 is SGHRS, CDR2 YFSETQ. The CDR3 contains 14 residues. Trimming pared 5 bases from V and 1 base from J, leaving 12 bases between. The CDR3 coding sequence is TGCGCCAGCAGAGACAGGTTCTCGAACACTGAAGCTTTCTTT. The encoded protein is CASRDRFSNTEAFF.

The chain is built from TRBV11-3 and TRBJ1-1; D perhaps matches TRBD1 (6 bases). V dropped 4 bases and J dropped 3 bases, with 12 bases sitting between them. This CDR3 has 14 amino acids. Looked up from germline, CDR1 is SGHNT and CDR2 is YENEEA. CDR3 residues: CASSSGEGYTEAFF. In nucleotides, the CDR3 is TGTGCCAGCAGCTCAGGGGAAGGGTACACTGAAGCTTTCTTT.

The CDR3 bases are TGTGCCAGCAGCAACCCGGGGAGCTCCTACGAGCAGTACTTC. Protein product: CASSNPGSSYEQYF. This sequence joins TRBV11-3 and TRBJ2-7, with a possible D match to TRBD2 (5 bases). Germline values: CDR1 SGHNT, CDR2 YENEEA. CDR3 size: 14 residues. The V end was cut by 5 bases, the J end by 0 bases, with 11 bases between. Full variable domain (remainder filled in from reference TRBV11-3 and TRBJ2-7): EAGVVQSPRYKIIEKKQPVAFWCNPISGHNTLYWYLQNLGQGPELLIRYENEEAVDDSQLPKDRFSAERLKGVDSTLKIQPAELGDSAVYLCASSNPGSSYEQYFGPGTRLTVT.

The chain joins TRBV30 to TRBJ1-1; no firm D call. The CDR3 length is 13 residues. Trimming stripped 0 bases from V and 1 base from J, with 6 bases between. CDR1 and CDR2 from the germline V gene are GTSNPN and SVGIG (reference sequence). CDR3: CAWSVNPNTEAFF. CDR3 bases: TGTGCCTGGAGTGTAAACCCGAACACTGAAGCTTTCTTT.

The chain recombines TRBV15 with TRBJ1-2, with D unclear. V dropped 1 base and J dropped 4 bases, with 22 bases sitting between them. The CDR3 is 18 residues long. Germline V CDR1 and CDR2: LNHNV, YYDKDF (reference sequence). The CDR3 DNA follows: TGTGCCACCAGCAGAGTAGTGCGTCAGGCAAGAACTTTCTATGGCTACACCTTC. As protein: CATSRVVRQARTFYGYTF.